This T cell receptor (beta chain) appears in the sequencing data of a study of blood T cells in healthy people across ages. Study-wide results and limits: In older individuals, TCR beta diversity per million T cells was lower, falling roughly linearly with age.

The use of a sample-barcoded 5' primer and a J-beta primer mix characterized a second PCR of roughly 6 to 11 cycles. TCRdb redid the calling of the 5' RACE reads with MiXCR, one entry per CDR3 protein. The sample lists under 800,000 distinct CDR3 sequences, more than 20% seen once, with under 4% in the top ten. This clonotype showed up many times. Its specificity is not known. This CDR3 has 15 amino acids. Germline V gene data show CDR1 as SGHRS and CDR2 as YFSETQ. Trimming left V 2 bases short and J 4 bases short, with 13 bases between. The sample taken for sequencing was blood. The rearrangement joins TRBV5-1 to TRBJ1-5, with D possibly being TRBD1 (5 bases). The sequence was collected from a man in his 70s in good health. CDR3 region: CASSLSGAVNQPQHF. DNA of the CDR3: TGCGCCAGCAGCTTATCCGGGGCGGTAAATCAGCCCCAGCATTTT.